Presented here are 19 T cell receptor beta chains from one specimen sequenced in a study of shared T cell receptors in the human thymus. This table comes from immunoSEQ multiplex PCR, and its TCRdb copy is limited to in-frame clones, with some not included. This table has 500,000 to 850,000 clones, more than 70% appearing once. These data were also filed under a second study, of human thymus T cells.

The source material was thymocytes. These receptors originate from a boy under three years old with a congenital heart defect.

The chain employs TRBV28 and TRBJ1-5; TRBD1 agrees at 9 bases. Germline CDR1 reads MDHEN; CDR2 reads SYDVKM. Trimming at V came to 6 bases and at J to 0 bases, leaving 9 bases not matched to a gene. The CDR3 is 17 residues long. As DNA, the CDR3 is TGTGCCAGCAGCCTGGACAGGGGTCGGGATAGCAATCAGCCCCAGCATTTT. This codes for CASSLDRGRDSNQPQHF.

V usage is TRBV19 and J usage is TRBJ2-2; D may be TRBD2 (6 bases). This CDR3 is 13 amino acids long. The germline V and J ends were trimmed by 7 bases and 5 bases, with 11 bases remaining between them. Germline V gene lookup returns CDR1 LNHDA and CDR2 SQIVND (reference sequence). This CDR3 is CASKGLPTGELFF. The DNA of the CDR3 is TGTGCCAGTAAGGGACTCCCAACCGGGGAGCTGTTTTTT.

This chain links TRBV27 with TRBJ2-2, with 9 bases lining up with TRBD1. V was clipped by 4 bases and J by 5 bases; unmatched bases: 8. Per the germline V gene, CDR1 is MNHEY and CDR2 is SMNVEV (reference sequence). The CDR3 runs to 16 residues. The DNA of the CDR3 is TGTGCCAGCAGTTCTGGGGGACAGGGAAGAACCGGGGAGCTGTTTTTT. As protein: CASSSGGQGRTGELFF.

This clone was counted once. This rearrangement joins TRBV4-3 to TRBJ2-2, with TRBD2 as a possible D gene (5 bases). The CDR3 runs 17 residues. Germline V gives CDR1 LGHNA, CDR2 YSLEER. Trimming pared 1 base from V and 1 base from J, leaving 13 bases between. The CDR3: CASSQVGRDGNTGELFF. The CDR3 coding sequence is TGCGCCAGCAGCCAAGTGGGTCGGGATGGGAACACCGGGGAGCTGTTTTTT.

This sequence joins TRBV15 and TRBJ1-5; D unresolved. The ends were cut back, 0 bases at V and 0 bases at J, with 12 bases in the middle. Germline lookup yields CDR1 LNHNV and CDR2 YYDKDF (reference sequence). The CDR3 covers 17 residues. For the CDR3, the DNA is TGTGCCACCAGCAGAGATGCGGCGGGATATAGCAATCAGCCCCAGCATTTT. It is translated as CATSRDAAGYSNQPQHF.

The chain employs TRBV30 and TRBJ2-3; D possibly corresponds to TRBD2 (5 bases). Germline V lookup: CDR1 GTSNPN, CDR2 SVGIG (reference sequence). Trimming cost V 4 bases and J 1 base, with 18 bases left between them. There are 16 residues in the CDR3. CDR3 loop: CAWIPLAQARTDTQYF. CDR3 bases: TGTGCCTGGATTCCTTTAGCGCAGGCGCGCACAGATACGCAGTATTTT.

The rearrangement uses TRBV7-2 and TRBJ1-5, with 9 positions matching TRBD1. Germline V gene lookup returns CDR1 SGHTA and CDR2 FQGNSA. CDR3 length equals 18 residues. The V and J ends lost 4 bases and 2 bases, in that order; junction bases with no gene match: 12. In DNA form, the CDR3 reads TGTGCCAGCAGCTCGACAGGGGGGTTTCAGGGAGGCAATCAGCCCCAGCATTTT. Translation: CASSSTGGFQGGNQPQHF.

This clone has a handful of counts. The chain joins TRBV9 to TRBJ2-3; possible D gene TRBD2, 5 bases. The CDR3 spans 13 residues. Germline V lookup: CDR1 SGDLS, CDR2 YYNGEE. V dropped 2 bases and J dropped 3 bases, with 7 bases sitting between them. The CDR3 protein is CASSVPGTDTQYF. In DNA, the CDR3 is TGTGCCAGCAGCGTCCCGGGGACAGATACGCAGTATTTT. Full variable domain (rest looked up from reference TRBV9 and TRBJ2-3): DSGVTQTPKHLITATGQRVTLRCSPRSGDLSVYWYQQSLDQGLQFLIQYYNGEERAKGNILERFSAQQFPDLHSELNLSSLELGDSALYFCASSVPGTDTQYFGPGTRLTVL.

V is TRBV9 and J is TRBJ2-7, with TRBD1 identical over 8 bases. V dropped 4 bases and J dropped 0; count of bases not matched to a gene: 3. The CDR3 has 14 residues. Germline-derived CDR1 and CDR2 are SGDLS and YYNGEE. The CDR3, as DNA: TGTGCCAGCAGCCGGGGACAGGACTCCTACGAGCAGTACTTC. It specifies CASSRGQDSYEQYF. The entire variable domain, with the rest obtained from reference TRBV9 and TRBJ2-7, is as follows: DSGVTQTPKHLITATGQRVTLRCSPRSGDLSVYWYQQSLDQGLQFLIQYYNGEERAKGNILERFSAQQFPDLHSELNLSSLELGDSALYFCASSRGQDSYEQYFGPGTRLTVT.

The rearrangement links TRBV29-1 to TRBJ1-5; the D gene is possibly TRBD1 (5 bases). Germline V gene sequence: CDR1 SQVTM, CDR2 ANQGSEA. With 7 bases removed from V and 3 bases from J, the gap between germline ends came to 16 bases. This CDR3 spans 14 amino acids. In DNA form, the CDR3 reads TGCAGCGCACTCAACCCGGGACTCAATCAGCCCCAGCATTTT. This codes for CSALNPGLNQPQHF. The whole variable domain, filled in from reference TRBV29-1 and TRBJ1-5, reads SAVISQKPSRDICQRGTSLTIQCQVDSQVTMMFWYRQQPGQSLTLIATANQGSEATYESGFVIDKFPISRPNLTFSTLTVSNMSPEDSSIYLCSALNPGLNQPQHFGDGTRLSIL.

This clone turned up a few times. The V and J genes are TRBV5-6 and TRBJ2-7; 11 bases fit TRBD2. Germline lookup yields CDR1 SGHDT and CDR2 YYEEEE. This CDR3 region has 17 residues. The V segment lost 2 bases and the J segment 0 bases; nucleotides outside the gene matches: 7. DNA of the CDR3: TGTGCCAGCAGCTTCCGGGGACTAGCGGCGAGCTCCTACGAGCAGTACTTC. Amino acids: CASSFRGLAASSYEQYF.

This rearrangement joins TRBV4-2 to TRBJ2-2; TRBD1 matches at 8 bases. The CDR3 covers 16 residues. Germline V gives CDR1 LGHNA, CDR2 YNFKEQ. Germline trimming cut 0 bases from V and 9 bases from J; bases unmatched to any gene: 9. CDR3 sequence reads: CASSQDTDRVPWELFF. CDR3 nucleotides: TGTGCCAGCAGCCAAGACACGGACAGGGTTCCCTGGGAGCTGTTTTTT.

Points on this clone: The sample holds other DNA sequences that translate to the same CDR3. The chain employs TRBV7-6 and TRBJ1-6; TRBD1 agrees at 7 bases. The CDR3 runs 15 residues. CDR1 SGHVS and CDR2 FNYEAQ come from the germline V gene. The J segment lost 8 bases and the V segment lost 3 bases, leaving 7 bases of the junction unmatched. The CDR3 here is CASSFDSQGDSPLHF. The CDR3, as DNA: TGTGCCAGCAGCTTCGACAGTCAGGGGGATTCACCCCTCCACTTT.

The chain is built from TRBV27 and TRBJ2-7, with D unclear. The CDR3 extends over 15 amino acids. The V and J ends lost 6 bases and 5 bases respectively, with 20 bases between them. Germline assignment: CDR1 MNHEY and CDR2 SMNVEV (reference sequence). The CDR3 region is CASSPVAGPMDEQYF. Here the CDR3 DNA reads TGTGCCAGCAGCCCGGTGGCTGGGCCCATGGACGAGCAGTACTTC.

V gene TRBV18 combines with J gene TRBJ1-2; D gene uncertain. In germline, CDR1 is KGHSH, CDR2 LQKENI. The V gene lost 1 base and the J gene lost 3 bases, with 9 bases spanning the gap. This CDR3 has 14 residues. In nucleotides, the CDR3 is TGTGCCAGCTCACCACAAACACCATACTATGGCTACACCTTC. This encodes CASSPQTPYYGYTF.

The chain employs TRBV5-6 and TRBJ2-7; 8 positions match TRBD1. The germline CDR1 and CDR2 sequences are SGHDT and YYEEEE. The CDR3 contains 14 residues. V shed 4 bases, J shed 5 bases, and the junction held 8 bases outside the gene matches. CDR3 residues: CASSTGQGWNEQYF. As DNA, the CDR3 is TGTGCCAGCAGCACCGGACAGGGTTGGAACGAGCAGTACTTC. Complete variable domain (other parts from reference TRBV5-6 and TRBJ2-7): DAGVTQSPTHLIKTRGQQVTLRCSPKSGHDTVSWYQQALGQGPQFIFQYYEEEERQRGNFPDRFSGHQFPNYSSELNVNALLLGDSALYLCASSTGQGWNEQYFGPGTRLTVT.

The V call is TRBV6-5, the J call TRBJ1-1, with D perhaps TRBD1 (6 bases). This CDR3 contains 14 residues. Trimming took off 4 bases at V and 1 base at J, with 10 bases between the two ends. CDR1 MNHEY and CDR2 SVGAGI come from the germline V gene. The CDR3 nucleotides are TGTGCCAGCAGTTCATACAGGGCGAACACTGAAGCTTTCTTT. This sequence encodes CASSSYRANTEAFF.

This chain joins TRBV28 and TRBJ1-2; 9 positions match TRBD1. The trim removed 3 bases at V and 6 bases at J, leaving 2 bases unmatched. The CDR3 totals 13 residues. Per the germline V gene, CDR1 is MDHEN and CDR2 is SYDVKM. This CDR3 reads CASSFHRGHGYTF. In nucleotides, the CDR3 is TGTGCCAGCAGTTTCCACAGGGGGCATGGCTACACCTTC.

The chain employs TRBV6-7 and TRBJ1-6; D ambiguous. TRBV6-7 is assigned to the ORF class and has an uncertain function. The CDR3 length is 12 residues. Trimming pared 11 bases from V and 4 bases from J, leaving 9 bases between. The CDR3 DNA follows: TGTGCCGAGCATCGGTATAATTCACCCCTCCACTTT. Amino acid sequence: CAEHRYNSPLHF.